This T cell receptor (beta chain) originates from a study of cytomegalovirus exposure and HLA in healthy donors. About this clone: Its antigen is not identified.

Primers: 60 Vbeta forward and 13 Jbeta reverse. The repertoire was sequenced with immunoSEQ multiplex PCR; TCRdb's copy has only in-frame clones and lacks some. The sample comprises 150,000 to 250,000 clones, 65% to 85% of which are singletons, and 0.098% rests with the top ten. Study-level points and caveats: Being productive about 87% or about 30% of the time was typical of most TCR beta V segments in an earlier analysis. In a later analysis, TCR association rates varied by HLA locus: DRB1 most, HLA-C fewest. In a later analysis, HLA-associated beta chains showed higher expansion and lower generation probabilities than comparable chains.

Germline CDR1 reads MNHEY; CDR2 reads SVGAGI. This CDR3 contains 14 residues. V was shortened by 6 bases and J by 4 bases, with 13 bases between the two germline ends. Sequencing was carried out using PBMCs. The J gene is TRBJ1-3, the V gene TRBV6-5; D possibly corresponds to TRBD1 (5 bases). The receptor was isolated from a boy aged 2 to 9 in good health and CMV-seronegative. Written as DNA, the CDR3 is TGTGCCAGCAGCCCCCAGGGTAGAGGAAACACCATATATTTT. Translating gives CASSPQGRGNTIYF.